A selection of T cell receptor beta chains follows, all from one sample in a study of T cells in Graves' hyperthyroidism and ophthalmopathy. Using its own MiXCR run on the multiplex PCR reads, TCRdb lists one record per CDR3 protein. This sample has some 300,000 distinct CDR3 sequences; about 19% occur once, and the top ten carry less than 45%. The sample consisted of blood. These receptors were collected from a man aged 45-60 years with Graves' ophthalmopathy. Each CDR3 is given without its conserved first and last residue.

TRBJ1-1 | TRBV2 | ASSEETGNTEAF
TRBJ1-6 | TRBV20-1 | SARDDGISGSPLH
TRBJ1-2 | TRBV6-1 | ASSGRVPEGYGYT
TRBJ1-1 | TRBV7-9 | ASSSSRNTEAF
TRBJ2-1 | TRBV5-1 | ASSQSRNEQF
TRBJ1-5 | TRBV28 | ASIPGGGLSNRPQH
TRBJ2-2 | TRBV12-3/TRBV12-4 | ASSLDRATGELF
TRBJ2-3 | TRBV28 | ASSLKWTSTDTQY
TRBJ2-1 | TRBV24-1 | ATSDSSRLAAFYNEQF
TRBJ2-1 | TRBV20-1 | SARIGTSADNEQF
TRBJ1-1 | TRBV9 | ASSVRTGDGITEAF
TRBJ2-2 | TRBV20-1 | SARENSGRTGELF
TRBJ2-3 | TRBV30 | AWSMLRADTQY
TRBJ2-7 | TRBV7-2 | ASSIIGRTYEQY
TRBJ2-1 | TRBV2 | ASSELAGGRNEQF
TRBJ2-1 | TRBV12-3/TRBV12-4 | ASSFYGNPYNEQF
TRBJ1-6 | TRBV3-1 | ASSQGTRANSPLH
TRBJ2-3 | TRBV2 | ASSEGGQTDTQY
TRBJ2-5 | TRBV5-1 | ASSNYPGTGSRETQY
TRBJ2-5 | TRBV7-8 | ASSLSLAGQETQY
TRBJ1-3 | TRBV12-3/TRBV12-4 | ASKQTGGGNTIY
TRBJ2-2 | TRBV7-3 | ASSLSSNTGELF
TRBJ2-1 | TRBV11-2 | ASSPRPVGGGFNEQF
TRBJ2-2 | TRBV5-6 | ASSFTGANTGELF
TRBJ1-2 | TRBV7-2 | ASSSQGSYGYT
TRBJ2-1 | TRBV12-3/TRBV12-4 | ASTGGLAARNEQF
TRBJ1-2 | TRBV5-1 | ASSADRAYGYT
TRBJ2-7 | TRBV20-1 | SASVVGYEQY
TRBJ2-7 | TRBV10-3 | AISESGDITYEQY
TRBJ1-2 | TRBV3-1 | ASSRDRGDYGYT